A single sample gave rise to the 21 T cell receptor beta chains below, sequenced in a study of T and B cells in COVID-19 patients (TCRdb year 2020). Genomic DNA extracted from blood, in amounts of roughly 230-550 ng, served as the starting material for amplifying TRB repertoires. TCRdb shows the sequencer as Illumina MiSeq. Multiplex PCR with BIOMED2 TRB-A/B primer pools was used to amplify TRB rearrangements. TCRdb reran the public reads through fastp at Q25 and MiXCR, keeping productive beta chains. Rows are unified per CDR3 protein, each entry keeping the most common DNA and genes. The sample profile shows 4,100 or so distinct CDR3 sequences; approximately 20% of them were found once. The ten largest clones represent 20% to 25% of the sample. The specimen was blood. These receptors were taken from a human donor with active COVID-19.

This clonotype is medium-sized (0.01 to 0.1%) within its sample. The chain is built from TRBV12-3 or TRBV12-4 and TRBJ2-7; 7 bases agree with TRBD1. V was clipped by 7 bases and J by 5 bases; unmatched bases: 8. This CDR3 is 13 amino acids long. The CDR3 is CASNQKQGNEQYF. The CDR3 DNA follows: TGTGCCAGCAATCAAAAACAGGGGAACGAGCAGTACTTC.

This clonotype has just a few counts. This chain connects TRBV12-5 to TRBJ2-1; TRBD2 agrees at 12 bases. V lost 6 bases, J lost 3 bases, and 3 bases stayed unmatched. CDR3 size: 15 residues. Germline CDR1 is LGHNT and CDR2 is FRNRAP. CDR3 amino acids: CASGLGLAGYNEQFF. CDR3 sequence (DNA): TGTGCTAGTGGGCTGGGACTAGCGGGCTACAATGAGCAGTTCTTC.

By frequency in the sample, this clonotype is medium-sized. This chain links TRBV6-5 with TRBJ2-7; no definite D call. V lost 0 bases to trimming and J lost 5 bases, with 5 bases between them. Germline V gene data show CDR1 as MNHEY and CDR2 as SVGAGI. CDR3 length: 12 residues. CDR3 sequence (DNA): TGTGCCAGCAGTTACTCAATGGACGAGCAGTACTTC. The encoded protein is CASSYSMDEQYF.

This clonotype came up a few times. V usage is TRBV12-3 or TRBV12-4 and J usage is TRBJ1-5; D gene uncertain. The CDR3 is 14 amino acids. Trimming pared 1 base from V and 4 bases from J, leaving 8 bases between. The CDR3 DNA follows: TGTGCCAGCAGTTTAGAGGGAGGTAATCAGCCCCAGCATTTT. Protein: CASSLEGGNQPQHF.

V gene TRBV19 combines with J gene TRBJ2-3; 7 bases map to TRBD1. CDR1 and CDR2 from the germline V gene are LNHDA and SQIVND (reference sequence). The V gene end was trimmed by 0 bases and the J gene end by 0 bases; junction bases not matched to a gene: 3. There are 16 residues in the CDR3. The CDR3 here is CASSIEGQLSTDTQYF. The CDR3 DNA reads as TGTGCCAGTAGTATAGAGGGACAGCTTAGCACAGATACGCAGTATTTT.

This chain joins TRBV4-3 and TRBJ1-2, with D perhaps TRBD1 (6 bases). The CDR3 has 19 amino acids. The V end lost 0 bases, the J end lost 1 base, and 21 bases lay between the germline ends. Germline assignment: CDR1 LGHNA and CDR2 YSLEER. The CDR3 DNA reads TGCGCCAGCAGCCAAGATAAAGGGCAGGGGAACCCTCTTAACTATGGCTACACCTTC. Encoded protein: CASSQDKGQGNPLNYGYTF.

About this clonotype: A much larger clone sits a single nucleotide away, making a read error possible. V is TRBV6-5 and J is TRBJ2-5, with D perhaps matching TRBD2 (7 bases). The CDR3 consists of 12 residues. Germline CDR1 and CDR2: MNHEY and SVGAGI. Trimming pared 7 bases from V and 13 bases from J, leaving 19 bases between. DNA for the CDR3: TGTGCCAGCAATTCACCGGGGGGCGCCAGGTACTTC. This codes for CASNSPGGARYF.

V gene TRBV14 combines with J gene TRBJ2-7; possibly TRBD1 for D (5 bases). Trimming shortened V by 8 bases and J by 0 bases, and 14 bases separated the two germline ends. The germline V gene has CDR1 SGHDN and CDR2 FVKESK. The CDR3 consists of 14 residues. The CDR3 DNA follows: TGTGCCAGCGGACCAGGGTCCCTCTCCTACGAGCAGTACTTC. Protein sequence: CASGPGSLSYEQYF.

By sample share, this clonotype is medium-sized (0.01 to 0.1%). The rearrangement uses TRBV15 and TRBJ1-1; 8 positions match TRBD1. Germline CDR1 and CDR2: LNHNV and YYDKDF (reference sequence). V dropped 0 bases and J dropped 5; count of bases not matched to a gene: 17. This CDR3 spans 19 amino acids. The CDR3 DNA is TGTGCCACCAGCAGAGATCAATTAGGGCAGGGGGCGTGGGGAACTGAAGCTTTCTTT. Its translation: CATSRDQLGQGAWGTEAFF. The full variable domain, rest sourced from reference TRBV15 and TRBJ1-1, is DAMVIQNPRYQVTQFGKPVTLSCSQTLNHNVMYWYQQKSSQAPKLLFHYYDKDFNNEADTPDNFQSRRPNTSFCFLDIRSPGLGDTAMYLCATSRDQLGQGAWGTEAFFGQGTRLTVV.

This clonotype was seen a few times. The CDR3 loop is CASSLGWGGREQYF. CDR3 DNA sequence: TGTGCCAGCAGCTTAGGTTGGGGGGGTCGGGAGCAGTACTTC. J is TRBJ2-7 and V is TRBV7-2; 7 bases fit TRBD2. The CDR3 covers 14 residues. Germline-derived CDR1 and CDR2 are SGHTA and FQGNSA. The V gene end was trimmed by 1 base and the J gene end by 7 bases; junction bases not matched to a gene: 7. Together with reference TRBV7-2 and TRBJ2-7, the CDR3 gives the full variable domain: GAGVSQSPSNKVTEKGKDVELRCDPISGHTALYWYRQSLGQGLEFLIYFQGNSAPDKSGLPSDRFSAERTGGSVSTLTIQRTQQEDSAVYLCASSLGWGGREQYFGPGTRLTVT.

A few counts support this clonotype. The CDR3 sequence: CASSSRAGEAFF. The CDR3 DNA reads TGCGCCAGCAGTTCCAGGGCCGGTGAAGCTTTCTTT. The chain combines TRBV10-2 with TRBJ1-1; TRBD1 is a possible D gene (5 bases). Germline CDR1 reads WSHSY; CDR2 reads SAAADI. V lost 5 bases to trimming and J lost 7 bases, with 11 bases between them. This CDR3 region has 12 residues.

In its sample, this clonotype is medium-sized. This chain joins TRBV7-2 and TRBJ1-3, with D maybe TRBD1 (5 bases). The germline gives CDR1 SGHTA, CDR2 FQGNSA. V dropped 4 bases and J dropped 10 bases, with 8 bases sitting between them. This CDR3 is built from 11 residues. Here the CDR3 reads CASSYGGTIYF. CDR3 sequence (DNA): TGTGCCAGCAGCTACGGGGGGACCATATATTTT.

In its sample, this clonotype ranks as medium-sized (0.01 to 0.1%). The J gene is TRBJ2-3, the V gene TRBV6-2 or TRBV6-3; 7 nucleotides match TRBD1. Unmatched junction bases numbered 7, after V lost 8 bases and J lost 2 bases. Looked up from germline, CDR1 is MNHEY and CDR2 is SVGEGT. The CDR3 is made up of 14 amino acids. CDR3 protein: CASSRDSATDTQYF. DNA of the CDR3: TGTGCCAGCTCTCGGGACAGCGCCACAGATACGCAGTATTTT.

The genes are TRBV4-2 and TRBJ2-3; no firm D call. The CDR3 has 15 amino acids. In germline, CDR1 is LGHNA, CDR2 YNFKEQ. The V and J ends lost 4 bases and 0 bases respectively, with 11 bases between them. The DNA of the CDR3 is TGTGCCAGCAGCCCCCCGGACGGCAGCACAGATACGCAGTATTTT. This translates into CASSPPDGSTDTQYF.

This clonotype rates as medium-sized (0.01 to 0.1%). This chain uses TRBV6-2 or TRBV6-3 with TRBJ2-7; D might be TRBD2 (6 bases). Looked up from germline, CDR1 is MNHEY and CDR2 is SVGEGT. V was cut by 5 bases and J by 0 bases, with 14 bases left in between. The CDR3 runs 15 residues. For the CDR3, the DNA is TGTGCCAGCAGTGCCCGACGGGAGAGCTCCTACGAGCAGTACTTC. Translating gives CASSARRESSYEQYF.

This clonotype is termed medium-sized. The gene calls are TRBV18 and TRBJ2-7, with 7 bases fitting TRBD2. The germline V gene encodes CDR1 KGHSH and CDR2 LQKENI. Germline trimming cut 3 bases from V and 5 bases from J; bases unmatched to any gene: 10. CDR3 length: 15 residues. Here the CDR3 DNA reads TGTGCCAGCTCACCCCGTGCGGGCAGCGGGGACGAGCAGTACTTC. Translation gives CASSPRAGSGDEQYF.

By proportion, this clonotype is medium-sized (0.01 to 0.1%). J is TRBJ2-3 and V is TRBV15; 7 nucleotides line up with TRBD1. CDR3 size: 15 residues. Trimming removed 2 bases from V and 2 bases from J; junction bases left unmatched: 4. The germline CDR1 and CDR2 sequences are LNHNV and YYDKDF (reference sequence). The CDR3 nucleotides are TGTGCCACCAGCAGAAGACAGGGTAACACAGATACGCAGTATTTT. Its protein product is CATSRRQGNTDTQYF.

By proportion, this clonotype is medium-sized. The chain combines TRBV5-4 with TRBJ1-4; D is ambiguous. Trimming cost V 4 bases and J 8 bases, with 15 bases left between them. The CDR3 contains 14 residues. Germline lookup yields CDR1 SGHNT and CDR2 YYREEE (reference sequence). As DNA, the CDR3 is TGTGCCAGCAGCCAAGACCCGAGGAAGGAAAAACTGTTTTTT. Protein product: CASSQDPRKEKLFF. The full variable domain, in which reference TRBV5-4 and TRBJ1-4 provide the parts outside the CDR3, is ETGVTQSPTHLIKTRGQQVTLRCSSQSGHNTVSWYQQALGQGPQFIFQYYREEENGRGNFPPRFSGLQFPNYSSELNVNALELDDSALYLCASSQDPRKEKLFFGSGTQLSVL.

This clonotype came up many times. The chain recombines TRBV6-2 or TRBV6-3 with TRBJ1-2; possibly TRBD1 for D (5 bases). The ends were cut back, 6 bases at V and 5 bases at J, with 19 bases in the middle. Germline V gene data show CDR1 as MNHEY and CDR2 as SVGEGT. This CDR3 is built from 15 residues. The CDR3 DNA reads TGTGCCAGCAGGACCGCCGGGGGGTATAGGTATGGCTACACCTTC. This encodes CASRTAGGYRYGYTF.

This clonotype is judged medium-sized (0.01 to 0.1%). This sequence joins TRBV6-2 or TRBV6-3 and TRBJ2-7, with a possible D match to TRBD1 (6 bases). Trimming took off 8 bases at V and 2 bases at J, with 16 bases between the two ends. This CDR3 is 14 amino acids long. CDR1 is MNHEY, CDR2 SVGEGT, per germline. The DNA of the CDR3 is TGTGCCAGCCGTTGGCGAGGGGGTACCTACGAGCAGTACTTC. Translating it yields CASRWRGGTYEQYF.

V usage is TRBV27 and J usage is TRBJ1-6; D unresolved. Per germline, CDR1 MNHEY and CDR2 SMNVEV (reference sequence). The CDR3 spans 17 residues. Deletions cut 3 bases from V and 5 bases from J, with 17 bases between. In DNA form, the CDR3 reads TGTGCCAGCAGTTTGGGGTTTAGCGGACTTGATAATTCACCCCTCCACTTT. This codes for CASSLGFSGLDNSPLHF.